Given below is one T cell receptor (beta chain) in context. Its antigen is unidentified. Authors' data handling: There were no quality scores in the junction-only immunoSEQ sequences, so filtering differed. Clones were read by immunoSEQ multiplex PCR, and TCRdb kept only the in-frame ones, dropping some. V, J and clone size were drawn from that table, and D and trimming were deduced from the DNA. In the table there are a few hundred thousand clones, more than 75% of which are singletons. The entry originates in a study of shared clonotypes between healthy human individuals. About the study: Donors were a couple of women and a few men aged 18 to 49.

Germline-derived CDR1 and CDR2 are MNHEY and SMNVEV (reference sequence). Trimming stripped 2 bases from V and 4 bases from J, with 8 bases between. This CDR3 comprises 13 residues. Points from the study as a whole: The study drew on few donors, limiting represented genetic and exposure-history diversity. Between a handful of donors, naive CD4 clonotypes were shared at a level of approximately 5%.

This TCR was sampled from a young man in good health. The sample consisted of memory CD8+ T cells sorted from blood. Described subset: CD45RO+ cells pooled with CCR7-negative TemRA cells. The rearrangement links TRBV27 to TRBJ1-2, with D unclear. CDR3 DNA sequence: TGTGCCAGCAGTTTAGGGGAGTTCTATGGCTACACCTTC. Amino acids: CASSLGEFYGYTF.